Listed here are 25 T cell receptor beta chains from one sample, sequenced in a study of technical replicates of blood from a handful of donors. The assay was immunoSEQ multiplex PCR, and TCRdb's table has in-frame clones only and misses some. This table holds 72,000 or so clones, approximately 93% found once. The sequencing input was T cells isolated from PBMCs. These TCRs come from a human donor in good health.

The V and J genes are TRBV4-3 and TRBJ1-2; no definite D call. The V and J ends lost 0 bases and 3 bases respectively, with 5 bases between them. Germline CDR1 LGHNA, CDR2 YSLEER. The CDR3 extends over 13 amino acids. CDR3 sequence: CASSQDYHYGYTF. The CDR3 DNA is TGCGCCAGCAGCCAAGATTATCACTATGGCTACACCTTC.

The chain is built from TRBV7-6 and TRBJ2-1; D is unresolved. The CDR3 is 13 amino acids. Germline V gives CDR1 SGHVS, CDR2 FNYEAQ. V lost 3 bases and J 8 bases, leaving 11 bases between the germline ends. The CDR3: CASSFSRRDEQFF. CDR3 nucleotides: TGTGCCAGCAGCTTTTCGCGTAGAGATGAGCAGTTCTTC.

This sequence joins TRBV7-2 and TRBJ1-2; perhaps TRBD1 as D (5 bases). The CDR3 length is 15 residues. Trimming stripped 1 base from V and 0 bases from J, with 9 bases between. CDR1 and CDR2 (germline): SGHTA, FQGNSA. CDR3 in DNA: TGTGCCAGCAGCTTAGGGGGGAGGGCTAACTATGGCTACACCTTC. It encodes CASSLGGRANYGYTF.

The rearrangement joins TRBV7-2 to TRBJ2-1; no clear D gene. Germline CDR1 is SGHTA and CDR2 is FQGNSA. The CDR3 loop spans 14 amino acids. Trimming stripped 2 bases from V and 7 bases from J, with 12 bases between. For the CDR3, the DNA is TGTGCCAGCAGCTTACATCTAGGAGTTAATGAGCAGTTCTTC. This translates into CASSLHLGVNEQFF.

V is TRBV6-5 and J is TRBJ1-2, with a possible D match to TRBD1 (6 bases). CDR3 size: 15 residues. Per the germline V gene, CDR1 is MNHEY and CDR2 is SVGAGI. Trimming left V 0 bases short and J 4 bases short, with 12 bases between. Here the CDR3 DNA reads TGTGCCAGCAGTTACTCTCCCAGGGGTGGCTATGGCTACACCTTC. Amino acid sequence: CASSYSPRGGYGYTF.

The rearrangement joins TRBV7-9 to TRBJ2-3; 7 bases match TRBD2. Per germline, CDR1 SEHNR and CDR2 FQNEAQ (reference sequence). This CDR3 contains 17 residues. V lost 0 bases, J lost 3 bases, and 9 bases stayed unmatched. The CDR3 DNA is TGTGCCAGCAGCTTAGCGGGAGGGCCCTTTAGGACAGATACGCAGTATTTT. Protein product: CASSLAGGPFRTDTQYF.

The V and J genes are TRBV10-3 and TRBJ1-1; a possible D gene is TRBD1 (5 bases). The CDR3 has 14 residues. The germline V gene has CDR1 ENHRY and CDR2 SYGVKD. V shed 4 bases and J shed 0 bases, with 9 bases lying between them. The CDR3 loop reads CAISADSMNTEAFF. Written as DNA, the CDR3 is TGTGCCATCAGTGCTGACAGCATGAACACTGAAGCTTTCTTT.

The CDR3 here is CASSSRTGRHTEAFF. The CDR3 bases are TGTGCCAGCTCATCTCGGACAGGGCGTCACACTGAAGCTTTCTTT. V is TRBV18 and J is TRBJ1-1; 8 bases are a match to TRBD1. The V gene end was trimmed by 5 bases and the J gene end by 3 bases; junction bases not matched to a gene: 8. The CDR3 consists of 15 residues. Germline V lookup: CDR1 KGHSH, CDR2 LQKENI. The variable domain in full, completed from reference TRBV18 and TRBJ1-1, reads NAGVMQNPRHLVRRRGQEARLRCSPMKGHSHVYWYRQLPEEGLKFMVYLQKENIIDESGMPKERFSAEFPKEGPSILRIQQVVRGDSAAYFCASSSRTGRHTEAFFGQGTRLTVV.

This CDR3 reads CASSKGLLYEQYF. CDR3 coding DNA: TGCGCCAGCAGCAAGGGACTTCTCTACGAGCAGTACTTC. The rearrangement joins TRBV5-1 to TRBJ2-7; tentatively, D is TRBD2 (6 bases). The CDR3 sequence is 13 residues long. V was pared by 4 bases and J by 3 bases, with 11 bases between. Germline assignment: CDR1 SGHRS and CDR2 YFSETQ.

V usage is TRBV2 and J usage is TRBJ2-3; 9 bases align to TRBD1. The J segment lost 6 bases and the V segment lost 4 bases, leaving 5 bases of the junction unmatched. Germline CDR1 reads SNHLY; CDR2 reads FYNNEI. The CDR3 sequence is 14 residues long. The CDR3 DNA reads as TGTGCCAGCAGTGGGACAGGGGATGTGGATACGCAGTATTTT. Amino acid sequence: CASSGTGDVDTQYF. Drawing the rest from reference TRBV2 and TRBJ2-3, the complete variable domain is EPEVTQTPSHQVTQMGQEVILRCVPISNHLYFYWYRQILGQKVEFLVSFYNNEISEKSEIFDDQFSVERPDGSNFTLKIRSTKLEDSAMYFCASSGTGDVDTQYFGPGTRLTVL.

This clone was seen just once. V and J are TRBV2 and TRBJ2-7, with D unresolved. The CDR3 totals 12 residues. Trimming cost V 7 bases and J 5 bases, with 12 bases left between them. The germline V gene has CDR1 SNHLY and CDR2 FYNNEI. For the CDR3, the DNA is TGTGCCAGCAACCCCACCTATAACGAGCAGTACTTC. Residues: CASNPTYNEQYF.

The rearrangement links TRBV4-1 to TRBJ2-1; D gene ambiguous. CDR1 is MGHRA and CDR2 is YSYEKL in the germline V gene. The CDR3 loop spans 16 amino acids. V lost 0 bases to trimming and J lost 6 bases, with 15 bases between them. The CDR3: CASSQDAAALPNEQFF. Written as DNA, the CDR3 is TGCGCCAGCAGCCAAGATGCGGCGGCCTTGCCCAATGAGCAGTTCTTC.

The V call is TRBV19, the J call TRBJ2-2; D is ambiguous. The germline V and J ends were trimmed by 2 bases and 1 base, with 11 bases remaining between them. Germline V gene sequence: CDR1 LNHDA, CDR2 SQIVND (reference sequence). CDR3 length: 16 residues. CDR3 in DNA: TGTGCCAGTAGTATAACCCCTAGAGGGAACACCGGGGAGCTGTTTTTT. Protein sequence: CASSITPRGNTGELFF.

J is TRBJ2-1 and V is TRBV9; maybe TRBD2 (6 bases). The CDR3 loop spans 15 amino acids. Germline-derived CDR1 and CDR2 are SGDLS and YYNGEE. The germline V and J ends were trimmed by 0 bases and 3 bases, with 10 bases remaining between them. The CDR3 sequence: CASSVGSGLYNEQFF. DNA of the CDR3: TGTGCCAGCAGCGTAGGTTCGGGACTCTACAATGAGCAGTTCTTC.

The chain uses TRBV19 and TRBJ2-1, with a weak D call TRBD2 (6 bases). The CDR3 contains 13 residues. Germline V gives CDR1 LNHDA, CDR2 SQIVND (reference sequence). The germline V and J ends were trimmed by 5 bases and 15 bases, with 20 bases remaining between them. The CDR3 coding sequence is TGTGCCAGTAGTCCTATAGGGACTTCCCGGAGGTTCTTC. This sequence encodes CASSPIGTSRRFF.

The rearrangement uses TRBV4-1 and TRBJ2-7; 7 positions agree with TRBD2. The CDR3 length is 11 residues. V lost 8 bases, J lost 9 bases, and 7 bases stayed unmatched. In germline, CDR1 is MGHRA, CDR2 YSYEKL. CDR3 nucleotides: TGCGCCAGCGGATCAACGGGAGGGCAGTACTTC. Amino acids: CASGSTGGQYF.

The chain carries TRBV28 and TRBJ1-3, with D possibly matching TRBD1 (6 bases). CDR3 size: 15 residues. Deletions cut 2 bases from V and 7 bases from J, with 15 bases between. Germline CDR1 is MDHEN and CDR2 is SYDVKM. The CDR3 nucleotides read TGTGCCAGCAGTTTAACGGGGGGGCAGGGGAACACCATATATTTT. The encoded protein is CASSLTGGQGNTIYF.

The CDR3 region is CASSLSGTDNTEAFF. The CDR3 DNA reads TGTGCCAGCAGCTTATCCGGGACAGATAACACTGAAGCTTTCTTT. The J gene is TRBJ1-1, the V gene TRBV7-3, with 7 positions matching TRBD1. Trimming at V came to 2 bases and at J to 2 bases, leaving 5 bases not matched to a gene. The CDR3 totals 15 residues. In germline, CDR1 is SGHTA, CDR2 FQGTGA.

The chain couples TRBV11-3 to TRBJ2-7; TRBD1 matches at 7 bases. CDR3 size: 14 residues. V lost 5 bases and J lost 4; bases outside the gene matches: 8. In germline, CDR1 is SGHNT, CDR2 YENEEA. The CDR3 nucleotides read TGTGCCAGCAGCCCCCCGGGACAGCTATACGAGCAGTACTTC. Its translation: CASSPPGQLYEQYF.

V usage is TRBV5-5 and J usage is TRBJ2-5; the D gene is possibly TRBD2 (5 bases). V shed 0 bases and J shed 1 base, with 13 bases lying between them. There are 16 residues in the CDR3. CDR1 and CDR2 (germline): SGHKS, YYEKEE (reference sequence). Here the CDR3 reads CASSLAPAGSQETQYF. Written as DNA, the CDR3 is TGTGCCAGCAGCTTGGCCCCGGCGGGCTCCCAAGAGACCCAGTACTTC.

The chain employs TRBV18 and TRBJ2-2, with D hard to call. The V gene lost 2 bases and the J gene lost 7 bases, with 8 bases spanning the gap. Per the germline V gene, CDR1 is KGHSH and CDR2 is LQKENI. CDR3 length: 13 amino acids. The DNA of the CDR3 is TGTGCCAGCTCACCAAACCTCAGCGGGGAGCTGTTTTTT. This encodes CASSPNLSGELFF.

The chain employs TRBV7-9 and TRBJ2-1; D remains unclear. Germline lookup yields CDR1 SEHNR and CDR2 FQNEAQ (reference sequence). This CDR3 has 13 residues. V was shortened by 3 bases and J by 5 bases, with 8 bases between the two germline ends. CDR3 protein: CASSLIEDNEQFF. For the CDR3, the DNA is TGTGCCAGCAGCTTGATAGAGGACAATGAGCAGTTCTTC.

The J gene is TRBJ2-3, the V gene TRBV14, with D uncertain. Germline V lookup: CDR1 SGHDN, CDR2 FVKESK. CDR3 length: 13 amino acids. V shed 4 bases and J shed 9 bases, with 14 bases lying between them. Here the CDR3 reads CASSRVGAETQYF. The CDR3 nucleotides are TGTGCCAGCAGCCGCGTCGGTGCGGAGACGCAGTATTTT.

Worth noting for this clone: An end of the junction differs from the germline gene, which may be a read error. The rearrangement uses TRBV7-2 and TRBJ2-7; no clear D gene. CDR1 and CDR2 from the germline V gene are SGHTA and FQGNSA. CDR3 size: 14 residues. Written as DNA, the CDR3 is TGTGCCAGCACCTTAGTAGCTAGTAGTTACGAGCAGTACTTC. Amino acid sequence: CASTLVASSYEQYF.

The V call is TRBV5-1, the J call TRBJ2-6; 8 bases align to TRBD2. CDR1 and CDR2 (germline): SGHRS, YFSETQ. The CDR3 contains 18 residues. V lost 0 bases and J lost 0; bases outside the gene matches: 5. The CDR3 DNA is TGCGCCAGCAGCTTGGTTCCAGCGGGGGTCTCTGGGGCCAACGTCCTGACTTTC. This gives the protein CASSLVPAGVSGANVLTF.